This T cell receptor (beta chain) was found in a study of blood T cell repertoires in COVID-19. Study-level background: The United States, Italy and Spain provided the acute and convalescent COVID-19 samples.

Under the authors' procedure: It was from reference gene primer amplification that nucleated cell counts were estimated. TCRdb's copy holds only in-frame clones and misses some; the assay was immunoSEQ multiplex PCR. From that table come the V and J calls and clone size; the DNA was used to work out D and trimming. The sample gives around 30,000 clones, about 75% of which show up once; about 15% is in the top ten. CDR1 SQVTM and CDR2 ANQGSEA come from the germline V gene. This CDR3 contains 14 residues. Trimming cost V 2 bases and J 11 bases; bases outside gene matches: 9. This sequence joins TRBV29-1 and TRBJ2-1; 10 positions agree with TRBD2. This TCR was sampled from a man older than 75 with active or convalescent COVID-19. The sequenced material came from peripheral blood. CDR3 DNA sequence: TGCAGCGTTGAAACTAGCGGGACTCCCCAAAAGCAGTTCTTC. Its translation is CSVETSGTPQKQFF.